The 32 T cell receptor beta chains below were found in one sample sequenced in a study of identical twins. TCRdb reanalysed the 5' RACE reads using MiXCR and keeps one entry per CDR3 protein. This table has roughly 490,000 distinct CDR3 sequences, roughly 13% appearing once. The same data also contributed to another study, on yellow fever vaccine responses in identical twins.

The material sequenced was CD4+ T cells sorted from blood. The receptors shown here come from a woman aged 18-29 years in good health.

This clonotype was recorded many times. The CDR3 is CASSLDATPRYNEQFF. The CDR3 DNA sequence: TGTGCCAGCAGCTTAGATGCGACCCCTCGATACAATGAGCAGTTCTTC. The J gene is TRBJ2-1, the V gene TRBV7-6, with D unclear. With 1 base removed from V and 4 bases from J, the gap between germline ends came to 14 bases. The germline V gene encodes CDR1 SGHVS and CDR2 FNYEAQ. This CDR3 is built from 16 residues.

This clonotype was seen many times. V gene TRBV10-2 combines with J gene TRBJ2-1; no definite D call. CDR3 length: 13 amino acids. Trimming stripped 3 bases from V and 9 bases from J, with 12 bases between. From germline, CDR1 is WSHSY and CDR2 SAAADI. The CDR3 DNA sequence: TGCGCCAGCAGTGACAATAAAGCTACTGAGCAGTTCTTC. This sequence encodes CASSDNKATEQFF.

V gene TRBV20-1 combines with J gene TRBJ2-2; 9 bases map to TRBD1. The CDR3 has 14 residues. The J segment lost 5 bases and the V segment lost 4 bases, leaving 5 bases of the junction unmatched. Germline assignment: CDR1 DFQATT and CDR2 SNEGSKA (reference sequence). The CDR3 sequence: CSATRTGETGELFF. CDR3 DNA: TGCAGTGCTACACGGACAGGGGAAACCGGGGAGCTGTTTTTT.

This clonotype was observed a handful of times. The rearrangement uses TRBV3-1 and TRBJ2-2, with D hard to call. Trimming took off 2 bases at V and 1 base at J, with 5 bases between the two ends. The CDR3 is made up of 14 amino acids. Germline values: CDR1 LGHDT, CDR2 YNNKEL (reference sequence). The CDR3 region is CASSQSWNTGELFF. CDR3 bases: TGTGCCAGCAGCCAATCCTGGAACACCGGGGAGCTGTTTTTT.

This clonotype showed up just a few times. CDR3 DNA sequence: TGCAGTGAGCGACCGGGAGTCGGCACAGATACGCAGTATTTT. Its translation is CSERPGVGTDTQYF. V and J are TRBV20-1 and TRBJ2-3; D may be TRBD2 (6 bases). CDR3 length equals 14 residues. V was shortened by 7 bases and J by 1 base, with 15 bases between the two germline ends. Germline assignment: CDR1 DFQATT and CDR2 SNEGSKA (reference sequence).

This clonotype was detected only a few times. The chain carries TRBV5-1 and TRBJ2-1, with D possibly being TRBD2 (5 bases). This CDR3 has 14 residues. Germline V gene lookup returns CDR1 SGHRS and CDR2 YFSETQ. Trimming shortened V by 1 base and J by 8 bases, and 13 bases separated the two germline ends. The CDR3 nucleotides read TGCGCCAGCAGCTTGAATCCCGGGGTCTATGAGCAGTTCTTC. As protein: CASSLNPGVYEQFF.

The sample holds many counts of this clonotype. CDR3 in amino acids: CSAKTSGYNEQFF. In DNA form, the CDR3 reads TGCAGTGCCAAGACTAGCGGATACAATGAGCAGTTCTTC. V and J are TRBV20-1 and TRBJ2-1, with 9 bases identical to TRBD2. The germline gives CDR1 DFQATT, CDR2 SNEGSKA (reference sequence). The CDR3 sequence is 13 residues long. V was pared by 6 bases and J by 4 bases, with 4 bases of the junction left unmatched.

This clonotype was seen only a few times. The V gene is TRBV7-9, the J gene TRBJ2-3, with a weak D call TRBD1 (5 bases). This CDR3 region has 14 residues. The germline gives CDR1 SEHNR, CDR2 FQNEAQ (reference sequence). Trimming removed 7 bases at V and 2 bases at J, with 13 bases between. The CDR3 coding sequence is TGTGCCAGCACCCTAAGACAGACCACAGATACGCAGTATTTT. Its protein product is CASTLRQTTDTQYF.

In this sample, this clonotype turned up many times. The rearrangement links TRBV5-1 to TRBJ1-6; D is perhaps TRBD1 (6 bases). Germline lookup yields CDR1 SGHRS and CDR2 YFSETQ. This CDR3 spans 14 amino acids. V was clipped by 0 bases and J by 10 bases, with 11 bases between them. For the CDR3, the DNA is TGCGCCAGCAGCTTGGACAGGGCGGAGTCACCCCTCCACTTT. It encodes CASSLDRAESPLHF.

The chain joins TRBV28 to TRBJ1-2; D gene unclear. Trimming stripped 11 bases from V and 5 bases from J, with 15 bases between. The CDR3 has 12 amino acids. Germline loops: CDR1 MDHEN, CDR2 SYDVKM. The CDR3 reads CAFGAREYGYTF. The DNA of the CDR3 is TGTGCCTTTGGAGCCCGGGAATATGGCTACACCTTC.

A word on this clonotype: The junction departs from germline at one end; a sequencing error may be responsible. The V call is TRBV11-2, the J call TRBJ2-3; TRBD2 agrees at 7 bases. CDR1 SGHAT and CDR2 FQNNGV come from the germline V gene. The CDR3 runs 17 residues. In nucleotides, the CDR3 is TGTGCCAGCAGCCTAGAGGCTTTGGCGGGAGGCACAGATACGCAGTATTTT. Translation: CASSLEALAGGTDTQYF.

As for this clonotype: With a much larger clone just one base away, this may be a read error. The CDR3 is CASSWDLGTDTQYF. The DNA of the CDR3 is TGTGCCAGCAGTTGGGACTTGGGGACAGATACGCAGTATTTT. This chain joins TRBV5-5 and TRBJ2-3, with a weak D call TRBD2 (6 bases). The CDR3 covers 14 residues. Germline assignment: CDR1 SGHKS and CDR2 YYEKEE (reference sequence). Trimming removed 5 bases at V and 3 bases at J, with 13 bases between.

The chain is built from TRBV10-3 and TRBJ2-1; D might be TRBD1 (5 bases). Trimming shortened V by 0 bases and J by 1 base, and 7 bases separated the two germline ends. Germline assignment: CDR1 ENHRY and CDR2 SYGVKD. The CDR3 covers 15 residues. The CDR3 bases are TGTGCCATCAGTGAGTCAGGGGTATCCTACAATGAGCAGTTCTTC. Translated: CAISESGVSYNEQFF.

The rearrangement joins TRBV30 to TRBJ2-1, with 15 bases that match TRBD2. Germline V gene sequence: CDR1 GTSNPN, CDR2 SVGIG (reference sequence). This CDR3 spans 11 amino acids. Here the CDR3 reads CARTSGGVQFF. The CDR3 DNA is TGTGCGCGGACTAGCGGGGGGGTGCAGTTCTTC.

The rearrangement joins TRBV5-1 to TRBJ1-1; weak D call: TRBD1 (6 bases). CDR3 length: 15 amino acids. Trimming stripped 4 bases from V and 1 base from J, with 14 bases between. In germline, CDR1 is SGHRS, CDR2 YFSETQ. The CDR3 DNA follows: TGCGCCAGCAGCCCCGAAGGAGGGGGGAACACTGAAGCTTTCTTT. It is translated as CASSPEGGGNTEAFF.

This clonotype turned up a few times. The J gene is TRBJ2-5, the V gene TRBV29-1; D is uncertain. Deletions cut 2 bases from V and 4 bases from J, with 8 bases between. The CDR3 runs to 12 residues. CDR1 and CDR2 from the germline V gene are SQVTM and ANQGSEA. This CDR3 is CSVESDSETQYF. CDR3 nucleotide sequence: TGCAGCGTTGAAAGTGATTCAGAGACCCAGTACTTC.

The CDR3 here is CATSRTLAAETQYF. The CDR3 DNA follows: TGTGCCACCAGCAGAACACTAGCGGCAGAGACCCAGTACTTC. This chain links TRBV15 with TRBJ2-5, with 8 bases matching TRBD2. The CDR3 loop spans 14 amino acids. Germline V gives CDR1 LNHNV, CDR2 YYDKDF (reference sequence). J lost 4 bases, V lost 2 bases, and 3 bases had no gene match.

This clonotype was recorded a few times. V and J are TRBV7-9 and TRBJ1-2; D not certain. The CDR3 covers 12 residues. V gave up 1 base and J gave up 4 bases, with 4 bases separating them. The germline gives CDR1 SEHNR, CDR2 FQNEAQ (reference sequence). As DNA, the CDR3 is TGTGCCAGCAGCTTAGATGTCTATGGCTACACCTTC. It codes for CASSLDVYGYTF. The full variable domain, its missing parts supplied by reference TRBV7-9 and TRBJ1-2, is DTGVSQNPRHKITKRGQNVTFRCDPISEHNRLYWYRQTLGQGPEFLTYFQNEAQLEKSRLLSDRFSAERPKGSFSTLEIQRTEQGDSAMYLCASSLDVYGYTFGSGTRLTVV.

This chain connects TRBV18 to TRBJ1-1; D might be TRBD1 (6 bases). Germline-derived CDR1 and CDR2 are KGHSH and LQKENI. The CDR3 is 14 amino acids. Trimming cost V 0 bases and J 7 bases, with 12 bases left between them. CDR3 amino acids: CASSPPTGIGEAFF. Here the CDR3 DNA reads TGTGCCAGCTCACCACCGACAGGCATCGGTGAAGCTTTCTTT. Full variable domain (outside the CDR3, taken from reference TRBV18 and TRBJ1-1): NAGVMQNPRHLVRRRGQEARLRCSPMKGHSHVYWYRQLPEEGLKFMVYLQKENIIDESGMPKERFSAEFPKEGPSILRIQQVVRGDSAAYFCASSPPTGIGEAFFGQGTRLTVV.

The chain uses TRBV30 and TRBJ2-7, with D unclear. Germline V CDR1 and CDR2: GTSNPN, SVGIG (reference sequence). Trimming shortened V by 3 bases and J by 4 bases, and 10 bases separated the two germline ends. This CDR3 has 12 residues. This chain's CDR3 is CAWSAQLYEQYF. In DNA form, the CDR3 reads TGTGCCTGGAGCGCACAGCTTTACGAGCAGTACTTC. Combining the CDR3 with reference TRBV30 and TRBJ2-7 gives the whole variable domain SQTIHQWPATLVQPVGSPLSLECTVEGTSNPNLYWYRQAAGRGLQLLFYSVGIGQISSEVPQNLSASRPQDRQFILSSKKLLLSDSGFYLCAWSAQLYEQYFGPGTRLTVT.

This clonotype was counted only a few times. This chain links TRBV4-1 with TRBJ2-1; maybe TRBD2 (5 bases). V was pared by 2 bases and J by 9 bases, with 11 bases between. Germline-derived CDR1 and CDR2 are MGHRA and YSYEKL. CDR3 length equals 13 residues. CDR3 in DNA: TGCGCCAGCAGCCAACTCGGGATTAGTGAGCAGTTCTTC. Protein product: CASSQLGISEQFF.

The V call is TRBV9, the J call TRBJ2-3, with 11 bases that match TRBD2. This CDR3 comprises 16 residues. The junction had 6 bases not matched to a gene; V was cut back by 0 bases and J by 6 bases. Per the germline V gene, CDR1 is SGDLS and CDR2 is YYNGEE. The DNA of the CDR3 is TGTGCCAGCAGCGTAGGGGGGACTAGCGGTGGTGATACGCAGTATTTT. Translation gives CASSVGGTSGGDTQYF.

This clonotype has a count of ten or more. CDR3 in DNA: TGCAGTGCCGACGACAGGGCGGGTGAGACCCAGTACTTC. It yields the protein CSADDRAGETQYF. The chain carries TRBV20-1 and TRBJ2-5, with TRBD1 matching over 7 bases. The V gene end was trimmed by 6 bases and the J gene end by 5 bases; junction bases not matched to a gene: 9. Looked up from germline, CDR1 is DFQATT and CDR2 is SNEGSKA (reference sequence). This CDR3 is built from 13 residues.

There are a few counts of this clonotype. The V gene is TRBV7-9, the J gene TRBJ2-2; the D call may be TRBD1 or TRBD2 (5 bases each). The CDR3 consists of 14 residues. V was pared by 5 bases and J by 0 bases, with 7 bases between. The germline V gene has CDR1 SEHNR and CDR2 FQNEAQ (reference sequence). The CDR3 is CASSGDPNTGELFF. The CDR3 coding sequence is TGTGCCAGCAGCGGGGACCCGAACACCGGGGAGCTGTTTTTT.

The chain carries TRBV24-1 and TRBJ1-5; D remains unclear. Trimming removed 9 bases at V and 2 bases at J, with 10 bases between. In germline, CDR1 is KGHDR, CDR2 SFDVKD. This CDR3 comprises 13 residues. The CDR3 nucleotides read TGTGCCACCGGGGAACAAGGCAATCAGCCCCAGCATTTT. Translating it yields CATGEQGNQPQHF.

This clonotype was observed a handful of times. The CDR3, as DNA: TGTGCCACCACGGGATGGGGGGGGACCTACAATGAGCAGTTCTTC. This translates into CATTGWGGTYNEQFF. The chain recombines TRBV10-3 with TRBJ2-1, with 7 bases matching TRBD2. V shed 10 bases and J 2 bases; nucleotides not matched to a gene: 11. Germline CDR1 and CDR2: ENHRY and SYGVKD. The length of the CDR3 is 15 residues.

The rearrangement uses TRBV5-1 and TRBJ2-5; 9 bases are shared with TRBD2. The CDR3 sequence is 15 residues long. V lost 4 bases, J lost 4 bases, and 8 bases stayed unmatched. Germline CDR1 reads SGHRS; CDR2 reads YFSETQ. The DNA of the CDR3 is TGCGCCAGCAGCACGTGGATTAGCGGGGGAGAGACCCAGTACTTC. It yields the protein CASSTWISGGETQYF.

In this sample, this clonotype turned up a few times. The chain uses TRBV12-3 or TRBV12-4 and TRBJ2-7; TRBD2 might be the D (6 bases). This CDR3 is 15 amino acids long. Trimming took off 6 bases at V and 2 bases at J, with 17 bases between the two ends. As DNA, the CDR3 is TGTGCCAGCAGGGGCGCCGGGACTCCGACCTACGAGCAGTACTTC. This codes for CASRGAGTPTYEQYF.

There are many counts of this clonotype. J is TRBJ2-5 and V is TRBV11-2; D could derive from TRBD1 or TRBD2 (5 bases each). The germline V gene encodes CDR1 SGHAT and CDR2 FQNNGV. CDR3 length equals 15 residues. Trimming left V 0 bases short and J 2 bases short, with 10 bases between. The CDR3 nucleotides are TGTGCCAGCAGCTTAGACGGCAGGGAGCAAGAGACCCAGTACTTC. Its protein product is CASSLDGREQETQYF.

The sample holds a few counts of this clonotype. The chain uses TRBV5-1 and TRBJ2-7; no clear D. The CDR3 sequence is 17 residues long. Germline values: CDR1 SGHRS, CDR2 YFSETQ. The V end was cut by 1 base, the J end by 12 bases, with 29 bases between. The CDR3 DNA is TGCGCCAGCAGCTTGCTTATAGGCAGGTCCCCGCCGAGACGGCGGTACTTC. It yields the protein CASSLLIGRSPPRRRYF.

This clonotype was found a few times. The chain is built from TRBV20-1 and TRBJ2-3; maybe TRBD1 (6 bases). The CDR3 is 15 residues long. Per germline, CDR1 DFQATT and CDR2 SNEGSKA (reference sequence). The germline V and J ends were trimmed by 4 bases and 0 bases, with 14 bases remaining between them. As DNA, the CDR3 is TGCAGTGCTAAATCAACTAGGGGGAGCACAGATACGCAGTATTTT. Translation: CSAKSTRGSTDTQYF.

The chain is built from TRBV18 and TRBJ2-7; tentatively, D is TRBD1 (6 bases). Germline CDR1 and CDR2: KGHSH and LQKENI. The CDR3 covers 14 residues. Trimming stripped 4 bases from V and 4 bases from J, with 14 bases between. CDR3 coding DNA: TGTGCCAGCTCACAAGACAGGACCAAATACGAGCAGTACTTC. It encodes CASSQDRTKYEQYF. Combining the CDR3 with reference TRBV18 and TRBJ2-7 gives the whole variable domain NAGVMQNPRHLVRRRGQEARLRCSPMKGHSHVYWYRQLPEEGLKFMVYLQKENIIDESGMPKERFSAEFPKEGPSILRIQQVVRGDSAAYFCASSQDRTKYEQYFGPGTRLTVT.